The present T cell receptor beta chain was sequenced within a study of somatic mutations in cytotoxic T cells in rheumatoid arthritis. On the study more broadly: A subset of V beta antibody-stained T-cell populations was isolated by flow sorting, reaching nearly 100% purity, and this subset included V beta1+ cells that went on to TCRB sequencing.

Under the authors' procedure: Matching published virus-specific TCRB sequences was rare for patient CD8+ clones that were larger than 1%. Produced via immunoSEQ multiplex PCR; TCRdb's table is partial and in-frame only. That table is the source of V, J and clone size, and D and trimming were worked out from the DNA. This sample has around 6,000 clones, with 60% to 80% found just once. This CDR3 contains 14 residues. V shed 4 bases and J shed 4 bases, with 11 bases lying between them. Germline V lookup: CDR1 MNHNS, CDR2 SASEGT. Here the sequenced sample was CD8+ T cells sorted from blood, taken at a follow-up visit. The clonotype comes from a woman in her 70s with rheumatoid arthritis. The V call is TRBV6-1, the J call TRBJ1-5; D is possibly TRBD1 (5 bases). CDR3 nucleotides: TGTGCCAGCAGTGGCGGACGGGGGAATCAGCCCCAGCATTTT. Its translation: CASSGGRGNQPQHF.